This T cell receptor (beta chain) was sequenced for a study of T cell responses to AZD1222 COVID-19 vaccine. Assay used: immunoSEQ multiplex PCR; TCRdb lists only in-frame clones, some missing. Of more than 100,000 clones listed, about 93% are singletons. CDR3 size: 13 residues. Germline CDR1 and CDR2: SQVTM and ANQGSEA. V was pared by 4 bases and J by 1 base, with 8 bases between. General study findings and limits: Following two doses of AZD1222, Spike-specific TCR breadth and depth rose. Only a handful of AZD1222 recipients, more than 5 in all, had baseline seropositivity. Donor demographics were predominantly white British with a female majority; clonal diversity may be underestimated.

A word on this clone: Antigen: not known.

The receptor comes from an adult in good health. This rearrangement joins TRBV29-1 to TRBJ2-1; D might be TRBD1 (6 bases). The material sequenced was peripheral blood, taken on day 0 of AZD1222 vaccination. The CDR3 bases are TGCAGCGTTGCCAGGGGTTCCTACAATGAGCAGTTCTTC. Translation gives CSVARGSYNEQFF.